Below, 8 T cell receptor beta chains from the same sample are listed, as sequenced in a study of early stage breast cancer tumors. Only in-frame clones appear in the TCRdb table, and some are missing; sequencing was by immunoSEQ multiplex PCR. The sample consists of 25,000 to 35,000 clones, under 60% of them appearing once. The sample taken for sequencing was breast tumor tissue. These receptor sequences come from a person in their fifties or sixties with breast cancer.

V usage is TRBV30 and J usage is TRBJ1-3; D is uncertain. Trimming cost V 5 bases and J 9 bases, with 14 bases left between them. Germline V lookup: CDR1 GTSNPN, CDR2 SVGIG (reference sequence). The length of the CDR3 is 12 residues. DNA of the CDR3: TGTGCCTGGGGTATTCCCGGAGTCACCATATATTTT. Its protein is CAWGIPGVTIYF.

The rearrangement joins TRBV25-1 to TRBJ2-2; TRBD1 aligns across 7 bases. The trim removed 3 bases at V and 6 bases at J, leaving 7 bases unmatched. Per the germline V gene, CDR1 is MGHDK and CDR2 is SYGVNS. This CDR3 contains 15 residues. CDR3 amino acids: CASSEGYRGAGELFF. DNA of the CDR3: TGTGCCAGCAGTGAGGGGTACAGGGGAGCCGGGGAGCTGTTTTTT. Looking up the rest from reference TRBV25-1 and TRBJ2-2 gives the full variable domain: EADIYQTPRYLVIGTGKKITLECSQTMGHDKMYWYQQDPGMELHLIHYSYGVNSTEKGDLSSESTVSRIRTEHFPLTLESARPSHTSQYLCASSEGYRGAGELFFGEGSRLTVL.

The CDR3 bases are TGTGCCATCAGTGAGTCAACTAGCGGGAGAGAGGGGACCCAGTACTTC. Protein product: CAISESTSGREGTQYF. The V call is TRBV10-3, the J call TRBJ2-5; TRBD2 aligns across 11 bases. The CDR3 length is 16 residues. J lost 7 bases, V lost 0 bases, and 7 bases had no gene match. In germline, CDR1 is ENHRY, CDR2 SYGVKD.

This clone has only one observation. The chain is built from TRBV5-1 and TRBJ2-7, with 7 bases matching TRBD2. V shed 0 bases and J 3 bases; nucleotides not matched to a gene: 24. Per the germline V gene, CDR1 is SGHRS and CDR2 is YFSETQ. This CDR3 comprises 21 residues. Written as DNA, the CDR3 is TGCGCCAGCAGCTTGGGATACGGGGGGAGCGACAAGGGTCTATACCGCTACGAGCAGTACTTC. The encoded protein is CASSLGYGGSDKGLYRYEQYF.

The CDR3 DNA is TGTGCCAGCAGTAAAAAGACAGGGGGCACCGGGGAGCTGTTTTTT. Translation: CASSKKTGGTGELFF. The chain couples TRBV7-3 to TRBJ2-2; 9 bases agree with TRBD1. V trimming: 6 bases; J trimming: 4 bases; junction bases outside the gene matches: 6. The CDR3 extends over 15 amino acids. CDR1 is SGHTA and CDR2 is FQGTGA in the germline V gene.

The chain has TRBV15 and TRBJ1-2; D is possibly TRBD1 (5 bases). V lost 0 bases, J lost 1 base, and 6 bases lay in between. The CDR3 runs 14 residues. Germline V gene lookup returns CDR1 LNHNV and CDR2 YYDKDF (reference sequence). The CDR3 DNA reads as TGTGCCACCAGCAGAGAGGGACTTAACTATGGCTACACCTTC. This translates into CATSREGLNYGYTF.

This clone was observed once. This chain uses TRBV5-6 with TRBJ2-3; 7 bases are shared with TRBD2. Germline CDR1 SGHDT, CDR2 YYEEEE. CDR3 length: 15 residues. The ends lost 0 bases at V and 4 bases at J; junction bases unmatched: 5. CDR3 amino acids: CASSLGGRGSDTQYF. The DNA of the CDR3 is TGTGCCAGCAGCTTGGGCGGGAGAGGGTCAGATACGCAGTATTTT.

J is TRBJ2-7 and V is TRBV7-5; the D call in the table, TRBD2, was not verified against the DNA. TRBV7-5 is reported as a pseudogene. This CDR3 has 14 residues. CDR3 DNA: TGTGCCAGAAGCTTACCGCGGCGGCGGAGGGAGCAGTACTTC. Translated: CARSLPRRRREQYF.